What follows are 28 T cell receptor beta chains derived from one specimen sequenced in a study of blood T cell dynamics during melanoma immunotherapy. Using immunoSEQ multiplex PCR, the repertoire was profiled, and TCRdb retains in-frame clones only, with some absent. The sample includes roughly 16,000 clones, about 94% of them seen just once. Time point specified: week 3, after first cycle of checkpoint inhibitor. This sample comprised effector memory CD8+ T cells from blood, obtained from a patient treated with checkpoint blockade. These receptors were obtained from a human donor with melanoma.

V gene TRBV28 combines with J gene TRBJ1-5, with D unresolved. CDR1 is MDHEN and CDR2 is SYDVKM in the germline V gene. V was cut by 3 bases and J by 8 bases, with 5 bases left in between. The CDR3 covers 11 residues. CDR3 nucleotides: TGTGCCAGCAGTTTCGACGAGCCCCAGCATTTT. It is translated as CASSFDEPQHF. The variable domain in full, with the rest retrieved from reference TRBV28 and TRBJ1-5, is DVKVTQSSRYLVKRTGEKVFLECVQDMDHENMFWYRQDPGLGLRLIYFSYDVKMKEKGDIPEGYSVSREKKERFSLILESASTNQTSMYLCASSFDEPQHFGDGTRLSIL.

The chain joins TRBV9 to TRBJ2-7; tentatively, D is TRBD2 (6 bases). V dropped 0 bases and J dropped 2 bases, with 9 bases sitting between them. Germline V CDR1 and CDR2: SGDLS, YYNGEE. The CDR3 is 14 amino acids. The CDR3, as DNA: TGTGCCAGCAGCGTAGGGGGGGAAACCTACGAGCAGTACTTC. Its protein product is CASSVGGETYEQYF.

This chain connects TRBV6-5 to TRBJ2-7; 8 nucleotides align to TRBD2. Germline V gives CDR1 MNHEY, CDR2 SVGAGI. The CDR3 is made up of 13 amino acids. Unmatched junction bases numbered 11, after V lost 9 bases and J lost 7 bases. The CDR3 protein is CASRRGALGEQYF. The CDR3 DNA sequence: TGTGCCAGTCGGCGGGGGGCCCTAGGGGAGCAGTACTTC.

The V gene is TRBV27, the J gene TRBJ2-7; D possibly matches TRBD1 or TRBD2 (5 bases each). Trimming removed 6 bases from V and 4 bases from J, with 19 bases in between. Germline assignment: CDR1 MNHEY and CDR2 SMNVEV (reference sequence). The CDR3 consists of 15 residues. CDR3 bases: TGTGCCAGCAGGGGCACGGGACCCTTCAGGTACGAGCAGTACTTC. Its protein product is CASRGTGPFRYEQYF.

The genes are TRBV15 and TRBJ2-7; D remains ambiguous. The CDR3 spans 14 residues. The germline gives CDR1 LNHNV, CDR2 YYDKDF (reference sequence). The V end was cut by 5 bases, the J end by 1 base, with 12 bases between. CDR3 loop: CATSAYPLSYEQYF. DNA for the CDR3: TGTGCCACCAGCGCCTATCCATTATCCTACGAGCAGTACTTC. Drawing the rest from reference TRBV15 and TRBJ2-7, the complete variable domain is DAMVIQNPRYQVTQFGKPVTLSCSQTLNHNVMYWYQQKSSQAPKLLFHYYDKDFNNEADTPDNFQSRRPNTSFCFLDIRSPGLGDTAMYLCATSAYPLSYEQYFGPGTRLTVT.

CDR3 region: CATNPGNTIYF. The CDR3 DNA is TGTGCCACCAATCCCGGAAACACCATATATTTT. The genes are TRBV19 and TRBJ1-3; unclear D gene. The germline gives CDR1 LNHDA, CDR2 SQIVND (reference sequence). Trimming took off 10 bases at V and 4 bases at J, with 8 bases between the two ends. The CDR3 is 11 amino acids.

This chain connects TRBV28 to TRBJ2-1; D may be TRBD1 (5 bases). Germline CDR1 reads MDHEN; CDR2 reads SYDVKM. Trimming shortened V by 5 bases and J by 9 bases, and 14 bases separated the two germline ends. The length of the CDR3 is 13 residues. The CDR3 here is CASSLQQETEQFF. CDR3 in DNA: TGTGCCAGCAGTCTCCAACAGGAAACTGAGCAGTTCTTC. Full variable domain (remainder filled in from reference TRBV28 and TRBJ2-1): DVKVTQSSRYLVKRTGEKVFLECVQDMDHENMFWYRQDPGLGLRLIYFSYDVKMKEKGDIPEGYSVSREKKERFSLILESASTNQTSMYLCASSLQQETEQFFGPGTRLTVL.

This chain uses TRBV29-1 with TRBJ2-7; 9 nucleotides align to TRBD2. The V gene's germline CDR1 is SQVTM and CDR2 ANQGSEA. V lost 0 bases, J lost 3 bases, and 3 bases stayed unmatched. This CDR3 comprises 14 residues. The CDR3 sequence: CSVEDRAGGYEQYF. The CDR3 DNA reads as TGCAGCGTTGAAGACCGAGCGGGAGGCTACGAGCAGTACTTC.

This rearrangement joins TRBV28 to TRBJ2-2, with D tentatively TRBD1 or TRBD2 (6 bases each). The CDR3 is made up of 18 amino acids. Germline-derived CDR1 and CDR2 are MDHEN and SYDVKM. V was shortened by 6 bases and J by 5 bases, with 25 bases between the two germline ends. Written as DNA, the CDR3 is TGTGCCAGCAGCATTGGGGCCTGGTACAGGGACTGGACCGGGGAGCTGTTTTTT. Protein sequence: CASSIGAWYRDWTGELFF.

The chain employs TRBV23-1 and TRBJ2-5; D gene ambiguous. TRBV23-1 is noted as an ORF with a role that remains uncertain. The CDR3 extends over 11 amino acids. V lost 3 bases and J lost 11, with 10 bases in between. The CDR3: CASSHRPTQYF. CDR3 sequence (DNA): TGCGCCAGCAGTCACCGGCCCACACAGTACTTC.

V gene TRBV21-1 combines with J gene TRBJ1-4; the table's D call of TRBD1 was not tested on the DNA. TRBV21-1 represents a pseudogene. The CDR3 loop spans 19 amino acids. The DNA for the CDR3 is TGTGCCAGCAGCAAAGAGAAAAAGTGGGGCAGGGCCCAAAATGAAAAACTGTTTTTT. Translation gives CASSKEKKWGRAQNEKLFF.

V and J are TRBV13 and TRBJ2-3; 10 bases match TRBD2. With V trimmed by 2 bases and J by 5 bases, 1 base remained unmatched. Germline V lookup: CDR1 PRHDT, CDR2 FYEKMQ (reference sequence). This CDR3 comprises 14 residues. CDR3 in DNA: TGTGCCAGCAGCTTAAGACTAGCGGGAGATACGCAGTATTTT. It yields the protein CASSLRLAGDTQYF. The full variable domain, completed using reference TRBV13 and TRBJ2-3, is AAGVIQSPRHLIKEKRETATLKCYPIPRHDTVYWYQQGPGQDPQFLISFYEKMQSDKGSIPDRFSAQQFSDYHSELNMSSLELGDSALYFCASSLRLAGDTQYFGPGTRLTVL.

This clone has only one observation. V usage is TRBV7-6 and J usage is TRBJ2-7; the match to TRBD1 covers 9 bases. CDR3 size: 15 residues. CDR1 is SGHVS, CDR2 FNYEAQ, per germline. V trimming: 5 bases; J trimming: 0 bases; junction bases outside the gene matches: 5. This chain's CDR3 is CASSPRTGASYEQYF. CDR3 nucleotides: TGTGCCAGCAGCCCGCGGACAGGGGCCTCCTACGAGCAGTACTTC.

V is TRBV7-8 and J is TRBJ2-7; 14 positions agree with TRBD2. The trim removed 5 bases at V and 4 bases at J, leaving 13 bases unmatched. This CDR3 is built from 18 residues. Germline V gene sequence: CDR1 SGHVS, CDR2 FQNEAQ. The CDR3 DNA follows: TGTGCCAGCAGCCAGGGACTAGCGGGAGTAGGGGGTCGGTACGAGCAGTACTTC. Translation gives CASSQGLAGVGGRYEQYF. The complete variable domain, with remaining parts taken from reference TRBV7-8 and TRBJ2-7, reads GAGVSQSPRYKVAKRGQDVALRCDPISGHVSLFWYQQALGQGPEFLTYFQNEAQLDKSGLPSDRFFAERPEGSVSTLKIQRTQQEDSAVYLCASSQGLAGVGGRYEQYFGPGTRLTVT.

The chain carries TRBV27 and TRBJ2-2; 12 positions match TRBD2. Looked up from germline, CDR1 is MNHEY and CDR2 is SMNVEV (reference sequence). The junction had 6 bases not matched to a gene; V was cut back by 6 bases and J by 4 bases. The CDR3 extends over 16 amino acids. CDR3 nucleotide sequence: TGTGCCAGCAGCCTCCGGACTAGCGGGGCCACCGGGGAGCTGTTTTTT. Translating gives CASSLRTSGATGELFF.

The chain is built from TRBV28 and TRBJ2-3, with TRBD2 identical over 10 bases. Trimming cost V 6 bases and J 0 bases; bases outside gene matches: 6. There are 16 residues in the CDR3. Germline loops: CDR1 MDHEN, CDR2 SYDVKM. Written as DNA, the CDR3 is TGTGCCAGCAGCCCCCTAGCGGGAGAGAGCACAGATACGCAGTATTTT. As protein: CASSPLAGESTDTQYF.

The chain uses TRBV7-8 and TRBJ2-3; 10 bases fit TRBD1. V lost 6 bases, J lost 3 bases, and 6 bases stayed unmatched. CDR1 is SGHVS, CDR2 FQNEAQ, per germline. The CDR3 totals 15 residues. The CDR3 bases are TGTGCCAGCAGTCAGCCGGGACAGGGGACAGATACGCAGTATTTT. Protein product: CASSQPGQGTDTQYF. Supplemented by reference TRBV7-8 and TRBJ2-3, the full variable domain reads GAGVSQSPRYKVAKRGQDVALRCDPISGHVSLFWYQQALGQGPEFLTYFQNEAQLDKSGLPSDRFFAERPEGSVSTLKIQRTQQEDSAVYLCASSQPGQGTDTQYFGPGTRLTVL.

The rearrangement joins TRBV6-1 to TRBJ2-1, with 12 bases matching TRBD2. The CDR3 consists of 16 residues. Germline trimming cut 3 bases from V and 7 bases from J; bases unmatched to any gene: 7. Germline V CDR1 and CDR2: MNHNS, SASEGT. For the CDR3, the DNA is TGTGCCAGCAGTGACCCCTGGACTAGCGGGAAGAATGAGCAGTTCTTC. It encodes CASSDPWTSGKNEQFF.

This chain links TRBV29-1 with TRBJ2-2; no definite D call. Trimming left V 7 bases short and J 6 bases short, with 9 bases between. Germline V CDR1 and CDR2: SQVTM, ANQGSEA. This CDR3 is built from 11 residues. CDR3 sequence (DNA): TGCAGCGCTGGGCCGGCCGGGGAGCTGTTTTTT. Translating it yields CSAGPAGELFF.

The chain couples TRBV2 to TRBJ2-7; D tentatively reads TRBD1 or TRBD2 (5 bases each). Trimming took 10 bases from V and 0 from J, leaving 13 bases between them. The CDR3 is made up of 13 amino acids. Germline lookup yields CDR1 SNHLY and CDR2 FYNNEI. CDR3 sequence: CATSQDFSYEQYF. The CDR3, as DNA: TGTGCCACCTCACAGGACTTCTCCTACGAGCAGTACTTC.

The chain is built from TRBV15 and TRBJ1-2, with 9 bases aligning to TRBD1. Germline values: CDR1 LNHNV, CDR2 YYDKDF (reference sequence). The CDR3 has 13 residues. V was pared by 6 bases and J by 11 bases, with 10 bases of the junction left unmatched. The DNA for the CDR3 is TGTGCCACCAGGCGGACAGGGGTATTATGGTACACCTTC. Translation gives CATRRTGVLWYTF.

V usage is TRBV9 and J usage is TRBJ1-2; possibly TRBD1 for D (5 bases). The V gene's germline CDR1 is SGDLS and CDR2 YYNGEE. The CDR3 has 13 residues. V lost 0 bases to trimming and J lost 3 bases, with 6 bases between them. CDR3 sequence reads: CASSVGGDYGYTF. In DNA, the CDR3 is TGTGCCAGCAGCGTAGGGGGGGACTATGGCTACACCTTC.

This clone occurred once. The V gene is TRBV7-8, the J gene TRBJ2-7; 14 nucleotides match TRBD2. The CDR3 runs 16 residues. The germline gives CDR1 SGHVS, CDR2 FQNEAQ. The V gene end was trimmed by 7 bases and the J gene end by 3 bases; junction bases not matched to a gene: 8. CDR3 nucleotide sequence: TGTGCCAGCACCCCAGGACTAGCGGGAGGAGGCTACGAGCAGTACTTC. Its protein product is CASTPGLAGGGYEQYF.

This clone was seen only a few times. The J gene is TRBJ1-1, the V gene TRBV15; TRBD1 might be the D (5 bases). V was pared by 4 bases and J by 6 bases, with 12 bases between. Germline CDR1 and CDR2: LNHNV and YYDKDF (reference sequence). The CDR3 spans 13 residues. CDR3: CATSKGREAEAFF. The CDR3 DNA is TGTGCCACCAGCAAGGGCAGGGAGGCTGAAGCTTTCTTT.

The CDR3 DNA is TGTGCAAGTCGCCGATTTTGGGGGTCGTTGAGGGGCGAGCAGTACTTC. It yields the protein CASRRFWGSLRGEQYF. The rearrangement joins TRBV12-2 to TRBJ2-7. TRBV12-2 is designated a pseudogene. This CDR3 has 16 residues.

V gene TRBV6-5 combines with J gene TRBJ2-1, with no clear D. In germline, CDR1 is MNHEY, CDR2 SVGAGI. The CDR3 has 16 amino acids. Trimming pared 0 bases from V and 4 bases from J, leaving 13 bases between. The CDR3 loop is CASSYSGERPYNEQFF. CDR3 coding DNA: TGTGCCAGCAGTTACTCGGGTGAGCGCCCGTACAATGAGCAGTTCTTC.

The genes are TRBV19 and TRBJ2-2; D call uncertain. Per the germline V gene, CDR1 is LNHDA and CDR2 is SQIVND (reference sequence). The CDR3 is 13 amino acids. Trimming cost V 0 bases and J 7 bases, with 6 bases left between them. The CDR3 here is CASSIDQGGELFF. Written as DNA, the CDR3 is TGTGCCAGTAGTATAGATCAAGGCGGGGAGCTGTTTTTT.

In this sample, this clone turned up a few times. The V gene is TRBV27, the J gene TRBJ1-4, with D possibly matching TRBD1 (6 bases). Trimming removed 6 bases at V and 1 base at J, with 6 bases between. CDR3 size: 13 residues. From germline, CDR1 is MNHEY and CDR2 SMNVEV (reference sequence). CDR3 region: CASRGGTNEKLFF. CDR3 bases: TGTGCCAGCAGAGGGGGAACTAATGAAAAACTGTTTTTT.